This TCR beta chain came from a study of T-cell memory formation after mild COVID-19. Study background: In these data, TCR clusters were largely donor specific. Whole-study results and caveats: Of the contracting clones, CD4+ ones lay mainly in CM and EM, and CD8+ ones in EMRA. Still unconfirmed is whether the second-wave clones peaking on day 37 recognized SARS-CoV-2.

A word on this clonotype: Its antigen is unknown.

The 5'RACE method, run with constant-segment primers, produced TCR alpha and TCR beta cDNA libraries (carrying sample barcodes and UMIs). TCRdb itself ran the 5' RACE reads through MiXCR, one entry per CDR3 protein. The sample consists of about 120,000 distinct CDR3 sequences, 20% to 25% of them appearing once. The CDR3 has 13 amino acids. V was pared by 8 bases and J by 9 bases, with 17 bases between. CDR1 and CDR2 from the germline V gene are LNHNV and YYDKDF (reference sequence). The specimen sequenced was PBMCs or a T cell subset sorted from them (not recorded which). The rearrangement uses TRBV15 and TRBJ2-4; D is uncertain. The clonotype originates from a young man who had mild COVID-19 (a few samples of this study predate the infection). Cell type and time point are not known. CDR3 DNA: TGTGCCACCTGCGACCCTCCCTCCGGCATTCAGTACTTC. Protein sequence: CATCDPPSGIQYF.